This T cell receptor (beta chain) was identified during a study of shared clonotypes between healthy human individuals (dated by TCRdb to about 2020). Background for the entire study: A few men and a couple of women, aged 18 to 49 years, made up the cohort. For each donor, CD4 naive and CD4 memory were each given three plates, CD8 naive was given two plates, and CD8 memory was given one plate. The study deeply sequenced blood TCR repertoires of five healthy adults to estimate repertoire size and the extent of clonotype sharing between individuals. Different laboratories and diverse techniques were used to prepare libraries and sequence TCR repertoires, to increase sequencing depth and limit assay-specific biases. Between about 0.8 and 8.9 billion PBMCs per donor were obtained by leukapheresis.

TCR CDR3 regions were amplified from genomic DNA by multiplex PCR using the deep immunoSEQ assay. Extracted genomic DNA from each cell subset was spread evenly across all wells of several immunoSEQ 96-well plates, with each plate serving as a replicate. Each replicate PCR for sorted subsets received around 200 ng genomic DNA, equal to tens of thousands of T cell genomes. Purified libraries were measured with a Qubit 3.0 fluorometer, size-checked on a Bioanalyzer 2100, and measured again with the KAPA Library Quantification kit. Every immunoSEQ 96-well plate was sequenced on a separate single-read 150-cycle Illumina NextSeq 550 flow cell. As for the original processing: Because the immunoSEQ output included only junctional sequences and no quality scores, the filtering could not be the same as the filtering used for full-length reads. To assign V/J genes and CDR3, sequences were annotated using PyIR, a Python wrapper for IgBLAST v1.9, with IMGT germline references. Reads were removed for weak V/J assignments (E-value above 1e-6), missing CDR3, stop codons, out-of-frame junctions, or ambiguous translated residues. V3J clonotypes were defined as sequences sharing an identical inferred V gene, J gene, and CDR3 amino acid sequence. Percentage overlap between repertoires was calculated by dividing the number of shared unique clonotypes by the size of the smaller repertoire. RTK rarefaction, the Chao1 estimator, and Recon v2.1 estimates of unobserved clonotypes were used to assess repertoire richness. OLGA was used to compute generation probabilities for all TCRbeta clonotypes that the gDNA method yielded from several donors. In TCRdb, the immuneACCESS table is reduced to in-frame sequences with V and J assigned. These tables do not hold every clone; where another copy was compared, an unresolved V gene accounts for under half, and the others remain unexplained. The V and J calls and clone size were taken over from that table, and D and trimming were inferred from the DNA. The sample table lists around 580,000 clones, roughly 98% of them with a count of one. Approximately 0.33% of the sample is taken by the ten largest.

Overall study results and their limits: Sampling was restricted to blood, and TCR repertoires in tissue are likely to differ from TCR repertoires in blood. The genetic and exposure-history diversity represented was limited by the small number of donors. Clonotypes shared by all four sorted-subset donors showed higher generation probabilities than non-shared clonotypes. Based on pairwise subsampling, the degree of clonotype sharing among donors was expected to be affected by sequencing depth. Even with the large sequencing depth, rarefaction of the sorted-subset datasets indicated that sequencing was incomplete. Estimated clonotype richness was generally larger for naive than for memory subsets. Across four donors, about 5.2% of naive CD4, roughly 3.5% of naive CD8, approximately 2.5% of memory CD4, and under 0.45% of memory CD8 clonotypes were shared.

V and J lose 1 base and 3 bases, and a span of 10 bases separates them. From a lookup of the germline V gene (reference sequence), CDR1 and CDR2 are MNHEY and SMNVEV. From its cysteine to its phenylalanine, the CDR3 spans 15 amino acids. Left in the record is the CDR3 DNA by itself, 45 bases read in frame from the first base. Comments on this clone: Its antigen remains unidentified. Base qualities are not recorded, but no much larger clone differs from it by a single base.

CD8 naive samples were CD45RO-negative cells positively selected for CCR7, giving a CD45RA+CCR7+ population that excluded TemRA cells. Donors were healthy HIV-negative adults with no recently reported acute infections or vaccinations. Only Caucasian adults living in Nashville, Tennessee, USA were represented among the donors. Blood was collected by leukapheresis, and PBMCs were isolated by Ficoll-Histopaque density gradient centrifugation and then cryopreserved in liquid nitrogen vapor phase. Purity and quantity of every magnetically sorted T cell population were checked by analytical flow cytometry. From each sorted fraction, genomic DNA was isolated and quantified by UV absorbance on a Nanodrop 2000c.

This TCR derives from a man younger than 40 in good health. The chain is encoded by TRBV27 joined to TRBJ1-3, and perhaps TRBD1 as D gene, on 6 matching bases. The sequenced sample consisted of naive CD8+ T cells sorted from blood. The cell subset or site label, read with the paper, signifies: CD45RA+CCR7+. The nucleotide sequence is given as TGTGCCAGCAGTTTATTACAGGGTGATGGAAACACCATATATTTT. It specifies CASSLLQGDGNTIYF.